This TCR beta chain was sequenced in a study of T cell responses to AZD1222 COVID-19 vaccine. As for this clone: What it binds is unknown.

The J segment lost 7 bases and the V segment lost 6 bases, leaving 9 bases of the junction unmatched. CDR1 is MNHEY and CDR2 is SMNVEV in the germline V gene (reference sequence). This CDR3 contains 15 residues. Findings of the study overall: After two AZD1222 doses, spike-specific TCR breadth and depth rose versus day 0. Seropositivity was recorded at baseline in only six AZD1222 recipients. A reported finding is that nearly half of spike-specific TCRs target unmutated variant regions. Repertoires were sampled only after the peak T cell response.

Profiling relied on immunoSEQ multiplex PCR, and the TCRdb table lists in-frame clones only, not all of them. In the table there are approximately 100,000 clones, around 90% of which are singletons. The J gene is TRBJ2-7, the V gene TRBV27; 13 bases match TRBD2. The source is an adult in good health. The sample in question was peripheral blood, obtained on day 0 of AZD1222 vaccination. The CDR3: CASSLLAGGPGEQYF. The CDR3 nucleotides read TGTGCCAGCAGCCTACTAGCGGGAGGGCCGGGGGAGCAGTACTTC.